This passage covers 25 T cell receptor beta chains from one sample sequenced in a study of blood T cell repertoires in COVID-19. Some clones are missing from TCRdb's copy, which holds only in-frame ones; the method was immunoSEQ multiplex PCR. The table lists 71,000 or so clones, around 86% of them singletons, with roughly 8% in the top ten. Material for sequencing was peripheral blood. These receptor sequences come from a man between 50 and 59 years old with active COVID-19.

This sequence joins TRBV6-1 and TRBJ2-2; the match to TRBD1 covers 10 bases. The trim removed 2 bases at V and 6 bases at J, leaving 6 bases unmatched. The CDR3 loop spans 16 amino acids. Germline loops: CDR1 MNHNS, CDR2 SASEGT. CDR3 in DNA: TGTGCCAGCAGTGAACCGGGACAGGGGTATTCCGGGGAGCTGTTTTTT. Its translation is CASSEPGQGYSGELFF.

The chain couples TRBV19 to TRBJ1-2; possibly TRBD1 for D (6 bases). This CDR3 has 13 amino acids. The V and J ends lost 2 bases and 4 bases respectively, with 8 bases between them. Germline V gene sequence: CDR1 LNHDA, CDR2 SQIVND (reference sequence). CDR3 nucleotide sequence: TGTGCCAGTAGTATATCCAGGGGCTATGGCTACACCTTC. It yields the protein CASSISRGYGYTF.

In its sample, this clone was seen once. The chain employs TRBV11-3 and TRBJ2-7, with 7 positions matching TRBD1. Germline-derived CDR1 and CDR2 are SGHNT and YENEEA. With V trimmed by 5 bases and J by 5 bases, 6 bases remained unmatched. CDR3 length: 13 residues. CDR3 bases: TGTGCCAGCAGCCCAGGTGACAGGGACGAGCAGTACTTC. Its protein product is CASSPGDRDEQYF.

The chain carries TRBV11-2 and TRBJ2-2; possibly TRBD2 for D (6 bases). CDR1 and CDR2 from the germline V gene are SGHAT and FQNNGV. V lost 1 base to trimming and J lost 1 base, with 10 bases between them. The CDR3 loop spans 16 amino acids. CDR3 coding DNA: TGTGCCAGCAGCTTAGCACTAGCCGGGAACACCGGGGAGCTGTTTTTT. Amino acids: CASSLALAGNTGELFF.

The gene calls are TRBV5-4 and TRBJ2-1, with a possible D match to TRBD2 (5 bases). Germline assignment: CDR1 SGHNT and CDR2 YYREEE (reference sequence). This CDR3 has 14 amino acids. Trimming cost V 2 bases and J 7 bases, with 13 bases left between them. This CDR3 is CASSLPGNRNEQFF. In nucleotides, the CDR3 is TGTGCCAGCAGCTTACCGGGAAACAGAAATGAGCAGTTCTTC.

The chain's CDR3 is CASGWTGGNQPQHF. As DNA, the CDR3 is TGTGCCAGCGGGTGGACAGGGGGCAATCAGCCCCAGCATTTT. The chain carries TRBV3-1 (or the pseudogene TRBV3-2) and TRBJ1-5; the match to TRBD1 covers 9 bases. The CDR3 is 14 residues long. With 8 bases clipped from V and 2 bases from J, the junction kept 4 bases outside the gene matches. CDR1 is LGHDT and CDR2 is YNNKEL in the germline V gene (reference sequence).

The chain carries TRBV6-5 and TRBJ2-3, with unresolved D. The germline V and J ends were trimmed by 6 bases and 2 bases, with 12 bases remaining between them. The CDR3 runs 14 residues. CDR1 MNHEY and CDR2 SVGAGI come from the germline V gene. CDR3 loop: CASSSTPNTDTQYF. CDR3 nucleotides: TGTGCCAGCAGCTCTACTCCTAACACAGATACGCAGTATTTT.

In its sample, this clone was seen a few times. The rearrangement uses TRBV15 and TRBJ2-7, with D hard to call. Per germline, CDR1 LNHNV and CDR2 YYDKDF (reference sequence). The CDR3 length is 14 residues. V lost 4 bases, J lost 0 bases, and 10 bases lay in between. This CDR3 reads CATSILHRSYEQYF. In DNA form, the CDR3 reads TGTGCCACCAGCATATTACATCGCTCCTACGAGCAGTACTTC.

V usage is TRBV2 and J usage is TRBJ2-7; TRBD2 agrees at 13 bases. The CDR3 has 15 amino acids. Germline V gene lookup returns CDR1 SNHLY and CDR2 FYNNEI. J lost 6 bases, V lost 6 bases, and 8 bases had no gene match. The CDR3 sequence: CASRPLAGGLIEQYF. CDR3 nucleotides: TGTGCCAGCAGACCACTAGCGGGAGGGTTAATCGAGCAGTACTTC.

This clone was detected only a few times. The chain is built from TRBV24-1 and TRBJ1-5, with 8 positions matching TRBD1. Germline V gene data show CDR1 as KGHDR and CDR2 as SFDVKD. This CDR3 is 16 amino acids long. The J segment lost 1 base and the V segment lost 3 bases, leaving 4 bases of the junction unmatched. The CDR3 nucleotides are TGTGCCACCAGTGATCCAAGGACAGGGAGCAATCAGCCCCAGCATTTT. Protein: CATSDPRTGSNQPQHF.

The chain links TRBV6-2 or TRBV6-3 to TRBJ2-1, with 7 bases fitting TRBD1. From germline, CDR1 is MNHEY and CDR2 SVGEGT. Trimming removed 6 bases from V and 5 bases from J; junction bases left unmatched: 19. This CDR3 region has 18 residues. This CDR3 is CASSRGQALSRADNEQFF. The DNA for the CDR3 is TGTGCCAGCAGCCGTGGACAGGCGCTTTCGCGCGCCGACAATGAGCAGTTCTTC.

This clone was seen just once. This chain connects TRBV18 to TRBJ1-1, with TRBD1 identical over 8 bases. Germline V CDR1 and CDR2: KGHSH, LQKENI. The junction had 10 bases not matched to a gene; V was cut back by 3 bases and J by 7 bases. This CDR3 region has 15 residues. The CDR3 sequence is CASSPNPTGAHEAFF. CDR3 nucleotide sequence: TGTGCCAGCTCACCTAATCCGACAGGGGCTCATGAAGCTTTCTTT. The full variable domain, with the rest looked up from reference TRBV18 and TRBJ1-1, is NAGVMQNPRHLVRRRGQEARLRCSPMKGHSHVYWYRQLPEEGLKFMVYLQKENIIDESGMPKERFSAEFPKEGPSILRIQQVVRGDSAAYFCASSPNPTGAHEAFFGQGTRLTVV.

On this clone: The junction and the germline gene differ at one end; a read error may be behind it. V usage is TRBV14 and J usage is TRBJ2-2; maybe TRBD2 (5 bases). The CDR3 contains 15 residues. Germline loops: CDR1 SGHDN, CDR2 FVKESK. The CDR3 sequence: CASSQERHPNMEVFF. CDR3 coding DNA: TGTGCCAGCAGCCAAGAAAGGCATCCTAATATGGAGGTGTTTTTT.

The rearrangement uses TRBV28 and TRBJ2-2, with a tentative D call TRBD1 (6 bases). Trimming took off 1 base at V and 1 base at J, with 13 bases between the two ends. Germline V gives CDR1 MDHEN, CDR2 SYDVKM. The CDR3 has 17 residues. Written as DNA, the CDR3 is TGTGCCAGCAGTTTATACCCCGACAGGATGAACACCGGGGAGCTGTTTTTT. Translation: CASSLYPDRMNTGELFF.

The DNA for the CDR3 is TGTGCCATCAGTGCAAACCCGCTAGCGGGACAGTACGAGCAGTACTTC. It translates to CAISANPLAGQYEQYF. The chain is built from TRBV10-3 and TRBJ2-7, with 9 bases matching TRBD2. With V trimmed by 4 bases and J by 4 bases, 11 bases remained unmatched. The germline V gene has CDR1 ENHRY and CDR2 SYGVKD. CDR3 length: 16 residues.

The V and J genes are TRBV7-2 and TRBJ1-2; TRBD1 might be the D (5 bases). V was pared by 2 bases and J by 7 bases, with 17 bases between. Germline V gene lookup returns CDR1 SGHTA and CDR2 FQGNSA. The CDR3 consists of 15 residues. DNA of the CDR3: TGTGCCAGCAGCTTACCCTCTCAGGGAAGGGGTGGCTACACCTTC. Encoded protein: CASSLPSQGRGGYTF.

Worth noting for this clone: Sequence at one end of the junction differs from germline and may be a read error. The rearrangement links TRBV3-1 (or the pseudogene TRBV3-2) to TRBJ1-1; TRBD1 aligns across 8 bases. This CDR3 has 15 residues. Germline lookup yields CDR1 LGHDT and CDR2 YNNKEL (reference sequence). The DNA of the CDR3 is TGTGCCAGCACCCAAGACAGGGGTGGTGCCACTGAAGCTTTCTTT. Translated, it gives CASTQDRGGATEAFF.

This chain connects TRBV6-1 to TRBJ1-1; D is ambiguous. The CDR3 is 16 residues long. Germline V gives CDR1 MNHNS, CDR2 SASEGT. Trimming removed 1 base at V and 4 bases at J, with 16 bases between. This CDR3 is CASSEGGVYDVTEAFF. DNA of the CDR3: TGTGCCAGCAGTGAAGGTGGAGTCTATGATGTCACTGAAGCTTTCTTT.

The chain recombines TRBV5-1 with TRBJ2-7; 8 bases fit TRBD1. This CDR3 is built from 19 residues. V shed 0 bases and J 4 bases; nucleotides not matched to a gene: 18. The germline V gene has CDR1 SGHRS and CDR2 YFSETQ. In DNA form, the CDR3 reads TGCGCCAGCAGCTTGGCCATATATATGGCAGGGGGCGCCAGTTACGAGCAGTACTTC. The encoded protein is CASSLAIYMAGGASYEQYF.

The chain is built from TRBV7-9 and TRBJ1-2, with D possibly being TRBD1 (6 bases). With 4 bases removed from V and 5 bases from J, the gap between germline ends came to 14 bases. CDR3 length: 14 residues. Germline lookup yields CDR1 SEHNR and CDR2 FQNEAQ (reference sequence). CDR3 sequence: CASSSRGGPYGYTF. DNA for the CDR3: TGTGCCAGCAGCTCCAGGGGAGGGCCTTATGGCTACACCTTC.

The chain combines TRBV9 with TRBJ1-6; D not certain. The CDR3 has 14 residues. Between the trimmed V and J ends, which lost 3 bases and 7 bases, there was a span of 11 bases. Per the germline V gene, CDR1 is SGDLS and CDR2 is YYNGEE. CDR3 sequence (DNA): TGTGCCAGCAGCGGGGGAGACCTGAATTCACCCCTCCACTTT. This encodes CASSGGDLNSPLHF.

This clone was detected only once. The chain employs TRBV4-2 and TRBJ1-4; the D gene is possibly TRBD1 (5 bases). CDR1 and CDR2 from the germline V gene are LGHNA and YNFKEQ. V lost 0 bases, J lost 5 bases, and 13 bases lay in between. The CDR3 covers 16 residues. CDR3: CASSQDPQGWNEKLFF. The CDR3, as DNA: TGTGCCAGCAGCCAAGATCCCCAGGGCTGGAATGAAAAACTGTTTTTT.

The rearrangement links TRBV29-1 to TRBJ1-2; 9 bases match TRBD1. With V trimmed by 8 bases and J by 2 bases, 6 bases remained unmatched. Germline CDR1 and CDR2: SQVTM and ANQGSEA. The CDR3 is 13 residues long. CDR3 sequence (DNA): TGCAGCACGGGACAGGGTGCAAACTATGGCTACACCTTC. It yields the protein CSTGQGANYGYTF.

V gene TRBV21-1 combines with J gene TRBJ2-6; the table calls TRBD2, which could not be checked here. TRBV21-1 is recorded as a pseudogene. This CDR3 has 20 residues. The CDR3 sequence is CASSVTGGGFWFSGANVLTF. The CDR3 region has the DNA TGTGCCAGCAGCGTAACTGGCGGGGGGTTTTGGTTCTCTGGGGCCAACGTCCTGACTTTC.

V is TRBV3-1 (or the pseudogene TRBV3-2) and J is TRBJ2-1, with 11 positions matching TRBD2. V trimming: 0 bases; J trimming: 4 bases; junction bases outside the gene matches: 5. This CDR3 comprises 17 residues. Germline CDR1 is LGHDT and CDR2 is YNNKEL (reference sequence). CDR3 residues: CASSQDLGLAVYNEQFF. CDR3 DNA sequence: TGTGCCAGCAGCCAAGACCTGGGACTAGCGGTATACAATGAGCAGTTCTTC.